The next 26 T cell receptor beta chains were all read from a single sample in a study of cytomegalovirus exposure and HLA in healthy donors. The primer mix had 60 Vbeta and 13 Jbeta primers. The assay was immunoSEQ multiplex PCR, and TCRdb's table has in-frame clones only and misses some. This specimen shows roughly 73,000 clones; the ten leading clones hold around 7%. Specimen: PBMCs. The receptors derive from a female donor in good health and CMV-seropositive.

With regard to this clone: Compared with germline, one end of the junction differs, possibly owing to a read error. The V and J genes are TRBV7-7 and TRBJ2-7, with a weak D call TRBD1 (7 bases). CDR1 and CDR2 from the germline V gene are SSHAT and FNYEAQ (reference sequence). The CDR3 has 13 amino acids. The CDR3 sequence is CASSRDREDEQYF. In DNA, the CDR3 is TGTGCTAGCAGCCGAGACAGGGAGGACGAGCAGTACTTC.

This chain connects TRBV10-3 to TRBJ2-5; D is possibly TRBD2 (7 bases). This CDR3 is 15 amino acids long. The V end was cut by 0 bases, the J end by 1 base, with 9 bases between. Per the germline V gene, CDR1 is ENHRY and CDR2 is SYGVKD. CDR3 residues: CAISESGGVQETQYF. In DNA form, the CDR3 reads TGTGCCATCAGTGAGTCAGGGGGGGTCCAAGAGACCCAGTACTTC.

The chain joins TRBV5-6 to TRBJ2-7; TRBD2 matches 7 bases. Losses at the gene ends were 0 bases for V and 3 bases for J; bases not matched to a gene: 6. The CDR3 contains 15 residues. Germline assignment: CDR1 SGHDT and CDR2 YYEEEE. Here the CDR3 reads CASSLALAGDYEQYF. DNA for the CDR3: TGTGCCAGCAGCTTGGCTCTCGCGGGAGACTACGAGCAGTACTTC.

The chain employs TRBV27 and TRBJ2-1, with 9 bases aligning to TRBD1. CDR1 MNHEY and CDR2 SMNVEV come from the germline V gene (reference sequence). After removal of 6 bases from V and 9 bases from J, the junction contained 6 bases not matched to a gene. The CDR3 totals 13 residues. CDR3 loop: CASSLDRGAEQFF. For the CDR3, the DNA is TGTGCCAGCAGCCTGGACAGGGGAGCTGAGCAGTTCTTC.

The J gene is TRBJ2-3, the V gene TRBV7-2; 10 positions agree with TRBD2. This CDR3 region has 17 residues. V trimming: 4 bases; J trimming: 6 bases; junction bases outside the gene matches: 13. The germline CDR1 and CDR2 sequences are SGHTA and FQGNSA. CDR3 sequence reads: CASSSLEASGRVDTQYF. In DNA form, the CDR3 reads TGTGCCAGCAGCTCCCTCGAGGCCAGCGGGAGGGTGGATACGCAGTATTTT.

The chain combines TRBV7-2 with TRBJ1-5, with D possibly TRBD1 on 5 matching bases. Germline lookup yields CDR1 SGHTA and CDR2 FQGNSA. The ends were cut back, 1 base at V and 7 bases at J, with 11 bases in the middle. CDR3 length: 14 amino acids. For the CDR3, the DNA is TGTGCCAGCAGCTTAGTGGGGCAAGGACAGCCCCAGCATTTT. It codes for CASSLVGQGQPQHF.

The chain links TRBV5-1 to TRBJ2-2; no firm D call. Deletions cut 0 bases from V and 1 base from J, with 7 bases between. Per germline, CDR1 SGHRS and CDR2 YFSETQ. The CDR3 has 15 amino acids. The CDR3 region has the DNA TGCGCCAGCAGCTTGGGTCCCGGGAACACCGGGGAGCTGTTTTTT. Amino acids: CASSLGPGNTGELFF.

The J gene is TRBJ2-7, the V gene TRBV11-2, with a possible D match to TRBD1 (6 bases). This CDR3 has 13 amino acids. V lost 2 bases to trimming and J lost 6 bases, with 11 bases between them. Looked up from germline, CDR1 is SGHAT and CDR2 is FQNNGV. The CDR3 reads CASSLLPGAEQYF. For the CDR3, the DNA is TGTGCCAGCAGCTTACTTCCAGGGGCCGAGCAGTACTTC.

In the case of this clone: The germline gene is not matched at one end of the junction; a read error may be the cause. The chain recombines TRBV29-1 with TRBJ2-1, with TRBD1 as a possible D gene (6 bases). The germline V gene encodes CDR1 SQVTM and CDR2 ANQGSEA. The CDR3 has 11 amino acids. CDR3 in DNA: TGCAGCGTTGTAGGGGACAATGGGCAGTTCTTC. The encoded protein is CSVVGDNGQFF.

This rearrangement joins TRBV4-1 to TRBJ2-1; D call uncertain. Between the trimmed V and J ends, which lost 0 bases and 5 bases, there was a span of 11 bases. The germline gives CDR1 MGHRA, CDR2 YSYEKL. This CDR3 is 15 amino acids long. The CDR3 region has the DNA TGCGCCAGCAGCCAAGAATCGGTGTCCGACAATGAGCAGTTCTTC. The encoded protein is CASSQESVSDNEQFF.

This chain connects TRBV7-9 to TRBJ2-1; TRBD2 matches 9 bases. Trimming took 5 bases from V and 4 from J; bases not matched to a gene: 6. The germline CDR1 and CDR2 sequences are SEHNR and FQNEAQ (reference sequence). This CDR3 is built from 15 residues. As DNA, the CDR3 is TGTGCCAGCAGCCTAGACAGCGGGAGGTACAATGAGCAGTTCTTC. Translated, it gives CASSLDSGRYNEQFF.

CDR3 in amino acids: CASSSINPIYEQFF. The DNA of the CDR3 is TGTGCCAGTAGCTCTATAAACCCAATATATGAGCAGTTCTTC. This rearrangement joins TRBV19 to TRBJ2-1; D remains unclear. Germline CDR1 reads LNHDA; CDR2 reads SQIVND (reference sequence). Trimming pared 6 bases from V and 8 bases from J, leaving 17 bases between. CDR3 length equals 14 residues.

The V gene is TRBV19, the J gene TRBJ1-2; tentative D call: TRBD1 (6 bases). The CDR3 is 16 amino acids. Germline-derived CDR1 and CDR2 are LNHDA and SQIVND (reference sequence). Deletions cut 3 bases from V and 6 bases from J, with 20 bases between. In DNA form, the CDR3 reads TGTGCCAGTAGTATGGGGGGGGCTCCCTACTCCGATGGCTACACCTTC. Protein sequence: CASSMGGAPYSDGYTF. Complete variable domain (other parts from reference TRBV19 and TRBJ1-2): DGGITQSPKYLFRKEGQNVTLSCEQNLNHDAMYWYRQDPGQGLRLIYYSQIVNDFQKGDIAEGYSVSREKKESFPLTVTSAQKNPTAFYLCASSMGGAPYSDGYTFGSGTRLTVV.

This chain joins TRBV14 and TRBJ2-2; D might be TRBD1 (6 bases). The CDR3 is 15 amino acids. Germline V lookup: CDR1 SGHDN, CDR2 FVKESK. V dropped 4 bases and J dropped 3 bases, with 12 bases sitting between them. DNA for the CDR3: TGTGCCAGCAGCCGAACAGGGATGGACACCGGGGAGCTGTTTTTT. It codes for CASSRTGMDTGELFF.

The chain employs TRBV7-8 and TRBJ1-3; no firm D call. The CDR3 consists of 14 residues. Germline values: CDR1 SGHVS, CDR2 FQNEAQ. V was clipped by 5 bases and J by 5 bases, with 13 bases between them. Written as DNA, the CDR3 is TGTGCCAGCAGCGCAACCGGGTCGAGAAACACCATATATTTT. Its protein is CASSATGSRNTIYF.

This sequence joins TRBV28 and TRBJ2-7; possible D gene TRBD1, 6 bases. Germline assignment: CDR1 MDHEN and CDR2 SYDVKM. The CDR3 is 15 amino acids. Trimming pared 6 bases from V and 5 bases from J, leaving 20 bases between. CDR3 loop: CASSIAGAAGNEQYF. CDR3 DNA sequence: TGTGCCAGCAGCATAGCAGGGGCCGCTGGAAACGAGCAGTACTTC. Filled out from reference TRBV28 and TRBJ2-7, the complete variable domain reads DVKVTQSSRYLVKRTGEKVFLECVQDMDHENMFWYRQDPGLGLRLIYFSYDVKMKEKGDIPEGYSVSREKKERFSLILESASTNQTSMYLCASSIAGAAGNEQYFGPGTRLTVT.

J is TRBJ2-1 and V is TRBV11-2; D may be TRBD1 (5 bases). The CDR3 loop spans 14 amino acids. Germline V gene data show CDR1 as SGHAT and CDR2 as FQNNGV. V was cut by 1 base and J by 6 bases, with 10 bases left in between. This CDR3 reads CASSLAGAFNEQFF. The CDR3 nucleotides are TGTGCCAGCAGCTTAGCTGGGGCCTTCAATGAGCAGTTCTTC. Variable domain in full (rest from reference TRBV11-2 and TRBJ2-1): EAGVAQSPRYKIIEKRQSVAFWCNPISGHATLYWYQQILGQGPKLLIQFQNNGVVDDSQLPKDRFSAERLKGVDSTLKIQPAKLEDSAVYLCASSLAGAFNEQFFGPGTRLTVL.

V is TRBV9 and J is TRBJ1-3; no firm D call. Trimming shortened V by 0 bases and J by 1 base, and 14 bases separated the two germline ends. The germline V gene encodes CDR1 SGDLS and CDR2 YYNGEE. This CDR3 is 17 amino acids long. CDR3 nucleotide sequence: TGTGCCAGCAGCGTAGGTGGGAGGTCGGGATCTGGAAACACCATATATTTT. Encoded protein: CASSVGGRSGSGNTIYF.

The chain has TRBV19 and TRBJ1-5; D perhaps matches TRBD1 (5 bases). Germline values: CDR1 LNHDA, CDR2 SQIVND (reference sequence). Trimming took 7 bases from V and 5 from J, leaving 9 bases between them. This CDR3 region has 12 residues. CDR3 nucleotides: TGTGCCAGTAAAATCAGGGATCAGCCCCAGCATTTT. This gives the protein CASKIRDQPQHF.

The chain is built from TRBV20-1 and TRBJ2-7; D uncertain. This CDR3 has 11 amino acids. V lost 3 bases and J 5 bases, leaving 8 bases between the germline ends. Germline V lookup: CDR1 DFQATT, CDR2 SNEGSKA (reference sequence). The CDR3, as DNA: TGCAGTGCTAGTTTAAGAGACGAGCAGTACTTC. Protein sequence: CSASLRDEQYF.

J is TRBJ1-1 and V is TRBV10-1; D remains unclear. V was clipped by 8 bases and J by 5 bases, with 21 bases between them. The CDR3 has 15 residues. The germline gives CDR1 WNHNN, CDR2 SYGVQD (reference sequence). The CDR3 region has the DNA TGCGCCAGCCCGCCTAAGCACGGAGGGAGGACTGAAGCTTTCTTT. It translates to CASPPKHGGRTEAFF.

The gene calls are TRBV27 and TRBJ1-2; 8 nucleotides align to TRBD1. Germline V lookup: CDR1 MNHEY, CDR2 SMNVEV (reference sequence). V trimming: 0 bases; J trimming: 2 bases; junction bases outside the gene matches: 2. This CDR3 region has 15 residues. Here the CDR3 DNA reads TGTGCCAGCAGTTTATCTCAGGGGGCGAACTATGGCTACACCTTC. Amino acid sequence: CASSLSQGANYGYTF.

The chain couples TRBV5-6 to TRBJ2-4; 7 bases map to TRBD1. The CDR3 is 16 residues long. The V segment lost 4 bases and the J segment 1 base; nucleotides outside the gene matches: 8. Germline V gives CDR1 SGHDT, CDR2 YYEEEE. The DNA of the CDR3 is TGTGCCAGCAGCCCAAGAGGGACAGACGCCAAAAACATTCAGTACTTC. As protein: CASSPRGTDAKNIQYF.

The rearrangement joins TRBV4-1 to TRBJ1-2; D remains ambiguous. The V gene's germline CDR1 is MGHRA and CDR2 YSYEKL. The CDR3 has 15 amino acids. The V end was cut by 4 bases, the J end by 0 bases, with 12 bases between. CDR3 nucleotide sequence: TGCGCCAGCAGCCCACTGGAGGGAGCTAACTATGGCTACACCTTC. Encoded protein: CASSPLEGANYGYTF.

The CDR3 DNA reads TGTGCCAGTGTTCCCGCAGGGGTAGCCTATAGCAATCAGCCCCAGCATTTT. Translating gives CASVPAGVAYSNQPQHF. The V call is TRBV19, the J call TRBJ1-5; TRBD1 might be the D (6 bases). Trimming cost V 8 bases and J 0 bases, with 20 bases left between them. The CDR3 is made up of 17 amino acids. Germline CDR1 LNHDA, CDR2 SQIVND (reference sequence).

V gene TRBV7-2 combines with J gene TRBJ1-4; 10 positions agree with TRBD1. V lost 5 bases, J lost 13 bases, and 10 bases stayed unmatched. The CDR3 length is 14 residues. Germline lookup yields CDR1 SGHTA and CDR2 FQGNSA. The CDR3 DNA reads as TGTGCCAGCAGCCAAGGACAGGGGGGGGTAGGACTGTTTTTT. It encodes CASSQGQGGVGLFF.